This T cell receptor beta chain was captured by sequencing in a study of OX40 agonist ivuxolimab in advanced cancers. For the study at large: The dose-escalation cohort was approximately 84% male, with a mean age of approximately 62 years, ranging about 23 to 90. Partial responses occurred in three patients (one hepatocellular carcinoma, two cutaneous melanoma).

Overall study results and limits: In a subset of nonresponders, normalized T-cell clonal expansion was also low.

CDR1 and CDR2 (germline): LNHDA, SQIVND (reference sequence). The germline V and J ends were trimmed by 7 bases and 4 bases, with 16 bases remaining between them. This CDR3 spans 14 amino acids. Sequenced by immunoSEQ multiplex PCR; TCRdb stores in-frame clones only, minus some. The table has 70,000 to 95,000 clones, 84% seen once. On this clone itself: What it recognizes is unknown.

It was autoimmune disease history or systemic immunosuppression that excluded patients. The sequence derives from an adult with an advanced solid tumor such as melanoma, head and neck, liver or kidney cancer. The chain has TRBV19 and TRBJ1-1; no clear D gene. Material: CD4+ or CD8+ T cells sorted from blood, obtained in a trial of the OX40 agonist ivuxolimab. CDR3 residues: CASKRDGVSTEAFF. CDR3 sequence (DNA): TGTGCCAGTAAGAGGGATGGGGTTAGCACTGAAGCTTTCTTT.